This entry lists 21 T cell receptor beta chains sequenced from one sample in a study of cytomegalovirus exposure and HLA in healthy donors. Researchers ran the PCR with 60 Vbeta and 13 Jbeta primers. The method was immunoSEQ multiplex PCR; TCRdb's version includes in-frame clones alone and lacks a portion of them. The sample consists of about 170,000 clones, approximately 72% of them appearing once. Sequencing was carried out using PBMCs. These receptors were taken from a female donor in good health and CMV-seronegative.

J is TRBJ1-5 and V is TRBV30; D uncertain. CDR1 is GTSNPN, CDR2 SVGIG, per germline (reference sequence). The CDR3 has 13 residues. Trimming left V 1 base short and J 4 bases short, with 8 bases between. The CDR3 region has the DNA TGTGCCTGGAGTGACGAGGGAAATCAGCCCCAGCATTTT. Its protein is CAWSDEGNQPQHF.

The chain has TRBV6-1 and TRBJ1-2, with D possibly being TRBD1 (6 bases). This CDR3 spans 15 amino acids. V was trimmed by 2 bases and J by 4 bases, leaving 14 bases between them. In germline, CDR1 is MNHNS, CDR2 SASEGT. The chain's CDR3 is CASSEWGRGGYGYTF. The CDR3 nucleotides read TGTGCCAGCAGTGAATGGGGTAGGGGGGGCTATGGCTACACCTTC.

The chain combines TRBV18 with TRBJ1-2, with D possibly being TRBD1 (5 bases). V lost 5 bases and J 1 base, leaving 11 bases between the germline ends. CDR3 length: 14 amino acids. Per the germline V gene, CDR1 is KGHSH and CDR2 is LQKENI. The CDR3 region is CASSADIINYGYTF. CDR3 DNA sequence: TGTGCCAGCTCAGCGGACATTATTAACTATGGCTACACCTTC.

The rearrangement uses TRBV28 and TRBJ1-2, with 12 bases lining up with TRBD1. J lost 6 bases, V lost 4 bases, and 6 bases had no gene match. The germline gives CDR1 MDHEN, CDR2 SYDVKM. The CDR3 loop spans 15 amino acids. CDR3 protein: CASSSPGQGADGYTF. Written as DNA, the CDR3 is TGTGCCAGCAGTTCCCCGGGACAGGGGGCCGATGGCTACACCTTC.

CDR3 sequence: CASSLTNSNQPQHF. CDR3 coding DNA: TGTGCCAGCAGCTTGACAAATAGCAATCAGCCCCAGCATTTT. The chain combines TRBV6-1 with TRBJ1-5; D is unresolved. This CDR3 has 14 residues. Trimming removed 6 bases at V and 0 bases at J, with 9 bases between. CDR1 and CDR2 (germline): MNHNS, SASEGT.

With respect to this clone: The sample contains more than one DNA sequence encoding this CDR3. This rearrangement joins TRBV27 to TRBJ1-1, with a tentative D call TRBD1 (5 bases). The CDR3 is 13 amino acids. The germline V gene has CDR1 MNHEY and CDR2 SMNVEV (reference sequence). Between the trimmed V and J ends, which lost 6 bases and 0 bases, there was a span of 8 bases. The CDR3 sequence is CASSPTVNTEAFF. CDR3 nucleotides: TGTGCCAGCAGCCCGACAGTGAACACTGAAGCTTTCTTT.

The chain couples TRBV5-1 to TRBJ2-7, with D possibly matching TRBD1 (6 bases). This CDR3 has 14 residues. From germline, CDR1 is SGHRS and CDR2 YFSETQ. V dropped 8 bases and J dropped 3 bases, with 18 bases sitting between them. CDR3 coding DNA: TGCGCCAGGACGACAGGTCCGGCCTACTACGAGCAGTACTTC. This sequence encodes CARTTGPAYYEQYF.

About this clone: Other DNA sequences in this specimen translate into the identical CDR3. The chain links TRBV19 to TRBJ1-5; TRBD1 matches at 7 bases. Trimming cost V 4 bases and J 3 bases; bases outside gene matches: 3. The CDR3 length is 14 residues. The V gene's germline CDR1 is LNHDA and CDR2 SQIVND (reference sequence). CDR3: CASSTTGDNQPQHF. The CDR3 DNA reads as TGTGCCAGTAGTACTACAGGGGACAATCAGCCCCAGCATTTT.

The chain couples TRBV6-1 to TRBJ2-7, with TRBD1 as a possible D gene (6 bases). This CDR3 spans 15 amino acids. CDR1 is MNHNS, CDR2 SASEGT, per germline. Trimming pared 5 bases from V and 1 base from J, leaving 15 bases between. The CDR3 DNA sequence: TGTGCCAGCAGTCCCACAGGGACGCTTTCCTACGAGCAGTACTTC. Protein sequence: CASSPTGTLSYEQYF.

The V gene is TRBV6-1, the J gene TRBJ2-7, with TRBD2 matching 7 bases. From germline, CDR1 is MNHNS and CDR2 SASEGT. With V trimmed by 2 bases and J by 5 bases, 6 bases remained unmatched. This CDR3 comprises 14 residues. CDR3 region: CASSERSGNDEQYF. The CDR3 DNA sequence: TGTGCCAGCAGTGAAAGAAGCGGGAACGACGAGCAGTACTTC.

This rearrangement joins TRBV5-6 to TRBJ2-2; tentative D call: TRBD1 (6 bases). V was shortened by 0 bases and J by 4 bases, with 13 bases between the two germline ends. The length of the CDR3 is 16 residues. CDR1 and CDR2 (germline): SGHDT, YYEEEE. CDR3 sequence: CASSLAAQGTTGELFF. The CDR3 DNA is TGTGCCAGCAGCTTGGCCGCTCAGGGGACCACCGGGGAGCTGTTTTTT.

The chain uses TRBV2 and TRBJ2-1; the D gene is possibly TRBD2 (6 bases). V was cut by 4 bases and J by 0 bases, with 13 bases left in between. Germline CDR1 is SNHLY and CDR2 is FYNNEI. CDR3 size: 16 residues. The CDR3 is CASSGDSGSSYNEQFF. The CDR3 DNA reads TGTGCCAGCAGTGGCGATAGCGGAAGCTCCTACAATGAGCAGTTCTTC.

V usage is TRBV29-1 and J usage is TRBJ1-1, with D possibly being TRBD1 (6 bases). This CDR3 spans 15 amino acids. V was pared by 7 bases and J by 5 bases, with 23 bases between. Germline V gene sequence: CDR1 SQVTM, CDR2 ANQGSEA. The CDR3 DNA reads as TGCAGCGCCTCCAGGGGTCTGATCTCGGAAACTGAAGCTTTCTTT. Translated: CSASRGLISETEAFF.

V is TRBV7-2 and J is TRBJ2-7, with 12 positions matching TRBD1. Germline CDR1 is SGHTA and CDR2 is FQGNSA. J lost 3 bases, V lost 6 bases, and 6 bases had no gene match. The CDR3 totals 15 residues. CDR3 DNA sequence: TGTGCCAGCAGTCGCGGGACAGGGGGCGTCTACGAGCAGTACTTC. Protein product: CASSRGTGGVYEQYF.

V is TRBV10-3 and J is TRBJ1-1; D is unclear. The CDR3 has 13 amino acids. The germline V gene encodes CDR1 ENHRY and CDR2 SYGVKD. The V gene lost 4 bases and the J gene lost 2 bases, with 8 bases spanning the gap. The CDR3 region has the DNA TGTGCCATCAGTGGAGCAGGAAACACTGAAGCTTTCTTT. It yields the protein CAISGAGNTEAFF.

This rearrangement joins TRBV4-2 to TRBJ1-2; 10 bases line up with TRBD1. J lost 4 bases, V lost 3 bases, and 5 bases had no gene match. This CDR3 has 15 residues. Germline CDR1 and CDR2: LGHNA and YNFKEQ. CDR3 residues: CASSHTGTGAYGYTF. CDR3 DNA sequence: TGTGCCAGCAGCCACACCGGGACAGGGGCCTATGGCTACACCTTC.

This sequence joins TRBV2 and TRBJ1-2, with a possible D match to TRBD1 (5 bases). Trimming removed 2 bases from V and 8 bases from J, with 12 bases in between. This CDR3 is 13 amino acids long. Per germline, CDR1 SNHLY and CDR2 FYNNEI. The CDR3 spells CASSEQGSHGYTF. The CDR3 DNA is TGTGCCAGCAGTGAACAGGGTAGCCACGGCTACACCTTC.

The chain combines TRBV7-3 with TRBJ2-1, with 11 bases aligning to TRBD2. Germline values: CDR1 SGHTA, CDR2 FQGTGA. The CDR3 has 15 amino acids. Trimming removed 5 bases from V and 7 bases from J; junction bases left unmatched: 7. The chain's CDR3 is CASSQPGTSGNEQFF. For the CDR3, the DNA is TGTGCCAGCAGCCAACCCGGGACTAGCGGAAATGAGCAGTTCTTC.

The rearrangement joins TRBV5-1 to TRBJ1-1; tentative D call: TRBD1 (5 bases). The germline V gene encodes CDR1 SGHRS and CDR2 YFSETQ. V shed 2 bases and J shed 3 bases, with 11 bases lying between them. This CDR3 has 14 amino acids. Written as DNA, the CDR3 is TGCGCCAGCAGCTTTCAGGGAGGTGACACTGAAGCTTTCTTT. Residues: CASSFQGGDTEAFF.

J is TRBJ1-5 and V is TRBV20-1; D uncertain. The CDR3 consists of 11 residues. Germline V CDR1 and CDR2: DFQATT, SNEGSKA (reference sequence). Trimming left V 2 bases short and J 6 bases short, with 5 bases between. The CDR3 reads CSARRGQPQHF. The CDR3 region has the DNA TGCAGTGCTAGACGAGGTCAGCCCCAGCATTTT.

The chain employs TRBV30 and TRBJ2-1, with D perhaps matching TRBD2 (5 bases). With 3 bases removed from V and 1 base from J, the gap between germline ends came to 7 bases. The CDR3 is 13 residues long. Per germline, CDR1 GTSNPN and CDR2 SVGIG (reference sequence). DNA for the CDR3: TGTGCCTGGAGGCGGGCGTCCTACAATGAGCAGTTCTTC. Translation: CAWRRASYNEQFF. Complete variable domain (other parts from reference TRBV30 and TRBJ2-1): SQTIHQWPATLVQPVGSPLSLECTVEGTSNPNLYWYRQAAGRGLQLLFYSVGIGQISSEVPQNLSASRPQDRQFILSSKKLLLSDSGFYLCAWRRASYNEQFFGPGTRLTVL.